This TCR beta chain was profiled in a study of radiotherapy plus CTLA-4 blockade in lung cancer. Generated by immunoSEQ multiplex PCR, the TCRdb table keeps only in-frame clones and is missing some. This repertoire shows tens of thousands of clones, about four fifths found once; its top ten account for approximately 15%. Here the sequenced sample was peripheral blood, taken from a patient treated with radiotherapy plus ipilimumab. This receptor was identified in a human donor with non-small cell lung cancer that progressed on radiotherapy plus ipilimumab.

The CDR3 loop is CASSLPRPGGSNGYTF. DNA for the CDR3: TGTGCCAGCAGTTTGCCCCGTCCCGGAGGTAGTAATGGCTACACCTTC. The chain employs TRBV28 and TRBJ1-2, with D hard to call. Germline-derived CDR1 and CDR2 are MDHEN and SYDVKM. V gave up 3 bases and J gave up 6 bases, with 20 bases separating them. This CDR3 is built from 16 residues.